This TCR beta chain was identified in a study of HIV-infected patients and healthy controls (dated by TCRdb to the mid-2010s). Receptor amplification or capture employed 5' RACE. These reads were obtained on an Illumina MiSeq. TCRdb reanalyzed the raw reads on its own, using fastp at Q25 for trimming and MiXCR for clone calling, and kept in-frame beta chains. Duplicate CDR3 protein sequences are folded into a single record with the most common DNA and genes. The sample has about 64,000 distinct CDR3 sequences on record, about 19% of them singletons. Approximately 1.5% of the sample lies in the top ten. The CDR3 measures 13 amino acids from cysteine to phenylalanine. CDR3 DNA is the only sequence kept; it has 39 bases, read in frame from the first base. V drops 4 bases and J drops 2 bases, leaving 8 bases in between. From the germline V gene, CDR1 is SGHAT and CDR2 is FQNNGV. With regard to this clonotype: The specificity of this receptor is unknown. No clone much larger than this one lies a single base away; base qualities are absent.

Sequencing was done on a sample of CD4+ T cells from blood. The source is a human donor in good health. The chain was built from TRBV11-2 and TRBJ1-1, with a tentative D gene TRBD1 over 5 matching bases. The nucleotides read TGTGCCAGCAGCTGGGACCTTAACACTGAAGCTTTCTTT. Translated, it gives CASSWDLNTEAFF.